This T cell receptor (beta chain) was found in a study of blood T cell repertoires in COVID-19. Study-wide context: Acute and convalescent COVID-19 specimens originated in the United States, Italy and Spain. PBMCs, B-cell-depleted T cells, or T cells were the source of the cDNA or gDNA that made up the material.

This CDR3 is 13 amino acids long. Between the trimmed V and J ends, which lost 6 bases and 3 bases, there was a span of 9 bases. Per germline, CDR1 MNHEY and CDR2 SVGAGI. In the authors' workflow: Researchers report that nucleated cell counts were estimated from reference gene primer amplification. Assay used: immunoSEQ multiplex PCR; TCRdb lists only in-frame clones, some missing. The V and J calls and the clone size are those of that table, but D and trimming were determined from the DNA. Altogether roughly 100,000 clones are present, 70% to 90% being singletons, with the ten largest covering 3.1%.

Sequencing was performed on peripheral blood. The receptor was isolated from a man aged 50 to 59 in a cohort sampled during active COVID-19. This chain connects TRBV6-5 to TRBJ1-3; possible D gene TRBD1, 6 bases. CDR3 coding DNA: TGTGCCAGCAGAGGGGACAATGGAAACACCATATATTTT. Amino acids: CASRGDNGNTIYF.